Sequencing of this T cell receptor (beta chain) was carried out in a study of blood T cell repertoires in COVID-19. Study-wide context: Specimens from acute and convalescent COVID-19 originated in the United States, Italy and Spain.

Study processing details: Amplification of reference gene primers provided the estimated nucleated cell counts. The repertoire was sequenced with immunoSEQ multiplex PCR; TCRdb's copy has only in-frame clones and lacks some. V, J and clone size derive from that table, while D and trimming were established from the DNA sequence. Seen here are about 130,000 clones, 75% to 90% observed once, and the top ten hold roughly 2.2%. Living in about 25 US areas, the participants were between about 18 and 90 years of age. Each recovered donor of Cohort 3 presented with two negative PCRs, clearance, or symptom resolution. The CDR3 contains 14 residues. Trimming removed 6 bases from V and 0 bases from J, with 8 bases in between. Germline CDR1 reads SGHAT; CDR2 reads FQNNGV.

Sequenced input: PBMCs or T cells enriched from blood (not recorded which). The rearrangement uses TRBV11-2 and TRBJ1-4, with D perhaps matching TRBD1 (5 bases). The sequence derives from a woman between 45 and 65 years old who had recovered from COVID-19. This chain's CDR3 is CASRRQPTNEKLFF. The CDR3 coding sequence is TGTGCCAGCAGACGACAGCCAACTAATGAAAAACTGTTTTTT.